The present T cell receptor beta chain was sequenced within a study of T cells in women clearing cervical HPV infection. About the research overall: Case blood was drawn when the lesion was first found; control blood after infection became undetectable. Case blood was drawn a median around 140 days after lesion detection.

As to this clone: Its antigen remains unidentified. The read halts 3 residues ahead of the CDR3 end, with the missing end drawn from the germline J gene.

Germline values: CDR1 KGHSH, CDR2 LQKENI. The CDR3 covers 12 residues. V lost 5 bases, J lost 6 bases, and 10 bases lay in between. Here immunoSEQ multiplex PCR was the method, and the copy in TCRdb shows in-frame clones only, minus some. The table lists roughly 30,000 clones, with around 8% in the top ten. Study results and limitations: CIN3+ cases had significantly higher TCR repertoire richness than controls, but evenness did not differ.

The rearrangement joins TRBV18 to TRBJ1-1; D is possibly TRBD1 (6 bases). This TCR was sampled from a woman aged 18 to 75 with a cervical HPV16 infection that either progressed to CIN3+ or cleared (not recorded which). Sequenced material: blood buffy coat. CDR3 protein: CASSKQGAEAFF. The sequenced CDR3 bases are TGTGCCAGCTCAAAACAGGGAGCTGAA. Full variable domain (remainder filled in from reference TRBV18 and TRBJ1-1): NAGVMQNPRHLVRRRGQEARLRCSPMKGHSHVYWYRQLPEEGLKFMVYLQKENIIDESGMPKERFSAEFPKEGPSILRIQQVVRGDSAAYFCASSKQGAEAFFGQGTRLTVV.